This TCR beta chain was identified during a study of identifying expanded T cells in peripheral blood (dated by TCRdb to about 2019). Background for the entire study: Technical replicates were generated by sequencing separate aliquots of the same genomic DNA pool, with four replicates compared pairwise.

In regard to this clone: This clone's antigen is unknown. No base quality values were provided; no much bigger clone lies one nucleotide off.

TCRbeta CDR3 regions were profiled with the immunoSEQ Assay using bias-controlled multiplex PCR amplification of genomic DNA. Per the source publication's procedure: To quantify the absolute abundance of each unique TCRbeta CDR3 region, the sequences were collapsed and filtered. Differential abundance was assessed using a binomial (Fisher-equivalent) model and a beta-binomial model in which time-dependent variance fitted from healthy donors was added. Clones with fewer than 5 combined templates were excluded, and clones with Benjamini-Hochberg FDR below 0.01 were called differentially abundant. Beta-binomial variance was modeled as a function of total template count across the two samples using the form v = (b*log(k)+a)^2. TCRdb stores this immuneACCESS table with in-frame sequences only. Part of the clones is absent; in the studies checked, under half of the shortfall reflects unresolved V genes, and no reason is known for the rest. V, J and clone size are taken as reported in that table, and D and trimming were inferred from the DNA itself. This sample holds around 90,000 clones; approximately 90% were observed only once. About 4% of the sample is held by the ten biggest clonotypes.

During the collection period, no infections or other immune events were recorded for the healthy donors. Time-dependent variance in a beta-binomial model of T-cell clone differential abundance was calibrated using healthy-donor blood repertoires as a training cohort. There were about ten healthy donors in the training cohort, of whom 3 were female and 7 were male. An age range of about 29 to 65 years, with an average of roughly 45 years, was recorded for the donors. Whole blood, obtained from a commercial supplier, was collected from each healthy donor at three time points spaced approximately two weeks apart. Genomic DNA was extracted from unsorted whole blood for immunosequencing. Study-wide findings and limitations: Across all healthy-donor time intervals, the beta-binomial model significantly lowered both the number of clones called differentially abundant and the false-positive rate. It was expected by the authors that biological variance in healthy repertoires might increase further over much longer intervals, such as months to years. Approximately 1.2 differentially abundant clones were flagged by the binomial model between technical replicates, whereas about 16 and 19 were flagged over roughly two weeks and four weeks, respectively. Variance in clone template counts between approximately 2-week samples significantly increased with total template count across all healthy donors.

The germline V gene (reference sequence) yields SGHNT for CDR1 and YYREEE for CDR2. CDR3 length: 13 amino acids, cysteine to phenylalanine. Only the CDR3 region is kept as DNA, spanning 39 bases read in frame from base 1. V is clipped by 0 bases and J by 3 bases, and the sequence between their germline boundaries is 6 bases long. This receptor chain uses TRBV5-4 and TRBJ1-1; there is no confident call for the D gene. The sequencing input was blood. This receptor was identified in a person aged 18 to 75 in good health. The encoded CDR3 is CASSLDRDTEAFF. The nucleotides read TGTGCCAGCAGCTTGGATAGGGACACTGAAGCTTTCTTT.